The 18 T cell receptor beta chains given below trace back to one sample, sequenced in a study of blood T cell repertoires in COVID-19. Some clones are missing from TCRdb's copy, which holds only in-frame ones; the method was immunoSEQ multiplex PCR. The profile shows over 150,000 clones, about four fifths of them singletons. The specimen was peripheral blood. Receptors were obtained from a woman in her seventies with COVID-19, enrolled during active disease.

The rearrangement links TRBV6-2 or TRBV6-3 to TRBJ2-7; possibly TRBD1 for D (5 bases). V was trimmed by 5 bases and J by 2 bases, leaving 19 bases between them. Looked up from germline, CDR1 is MNHEY and CDR2 is SVGEGT. This CDR3 region has 16 residues. In DNA, the CDR3 is TGTGCCAGCAGTGACCGCAGGGCTCGGAGCACCTACGAGCAGTACTTC. This sequence encodes CASSDRRARSTYEQYF.

This sequence joins TRBV6-2 or TRBV6-3 and TRBJ2-6; 9 bases are shared with TRBD2. With V trimmed by 0 bases and J by 0 bases, 9 bases remained unmatched. CDR1 is MNHEY, CDR2 SVGEGT, per germline. The CDR3 contains 20 residues. The DNA for the CDR3 is TGTGCCAGCAGTTACTCGATTACTGGCGGGAGGGCCTCTGGGGCCAACGTCCTGACTTTC. This codes for CASSYSITGGRASGANVLTF.

The chain is built from TRBV6-2 or TRBV6-3 and TRBJ1-1; D remains ambiguous. With 2 bases removed from V and 5 bases from J, the gap between germline ends came to 3 bases. The CDR3 consists of 11 residues. Per germline, CDR1 MNHEY and CDR2 SVGEGT. Written as DNA, the CDR3 is TGTGCCAGCAGTTACCCTACTGAAGCTTTCTTT. Its protein is CASSYPTEAFF.

The CDR3 DNA reads as TGTGCCAGCAGCGGCGGGACAGGGCCCTACAATGAGCAGTTCTTC. It codes for CASSGGTGPYNEQFF. The chain employs TRBV9 and TRBJ2-1, with 9 positions matching TRBD1. The CDR3 covers 15 residues. V trimming: 3 bases; J trimming: 2 bases; junction bases outside the gene matches: 3. CDR1 is SGDLS, CDR2 YYNGEE, per germline.

The genes are TRBV6-1 and TRBJ2-3, with 9 bases aligning to TRBD2. V shed 1 base and J 5 bases; nucleotides not matched to a gene: 13. CDR1 MNHNS and CDR2 SASEGT come from the germline V gene. The CDR3 runs to 18 residues. The CDR3 bases are TGTGCCAGCAGTGAAGGGTTAAGTGGTAGCGGGAGCGGAGATACGCAGTATTTT. Its translation: CASSEGLSGSGSGDTQYF.

The chain uses TRBV6-6 and TRBJ2-2; D is unclear. Germline loops: CDR1 MNHNY, CDR2 SVGAGI (reference sequence). Trimming took off 2 bases at V and 1 base at J, with 8 bases between the two ends. The CDR3 is 15 amino acids. CDR3 sequence reads: CASSYVTLNTGELFF. CDR3 bases: TGTGCCAGCAGTTACGTGACACTGAACACCGGGGAGCTGTTTTTT.

The genes are TRBV7-2 and TRBJ2-1; tentative D call: TRBD2 (5 bases). The CDR3 length is 15 residues. Per the germline V gene, CDR1 is SGHTA and CDR2 is FQGNSA. Trimming removed 0 bases at V and 2 bases at J, with 8 bases between. CDR3 in amino acids: CASSLAGSAYNEQFF. The CDR3 coding sequence is TGTGCCAGCAGCTTAGCGGGGAGCGCCTACAATGAGCAGTTCTTC.

The V and J genes are TRBV7-2 and TRBJ1-2; 9 positions agree with TRBD1. V shed 5 bases, J shed 5 bases, and the junction held 6 bases outside the gene matches. This CDR3 is 14 amino acids long. Germline CDR1 SGHTA, CDR2 FQGNSA. The CDR3 region is CASSLRTGEYGYTF. In DNA form, the CDR3 reads TGTGCCAGCAGCCTCAGGACAGGGGAGTATGGCTACACCTTC.

The table lists this clone with a few counts. The rearrangement uses TRBV7-7 and TRBJ2-3; 8 nucleotides match TRBD2. Losses at the gene ends were 8 bases for V and 5 bases for J; bases not matched to a gene: 6. CDR3 length equals 13 residues. CDR1 and CDR2 from the germline V gene are SSHAT and FNYEAQ (reference sequence). The CDR3 DNA reads as TGTGCCAGCGCCTCGGGGGGGGGAGATACGCAGTATTTT. Amino acids: CASASGGGDTQYF.

The chain carries TRBV28 and TRBJ1-1; 7 bases line up with TRBD1. The J segment lost 0 bases and the V segment lost 8 bases, leaving 9 bases of the junction unmatched. Germline V gene lookup returns CDR1 MDHEN and CDR2 SYDVKM. This CDR3 comprises 15 residues. CDR3 loop: CASEGAGNMNTEAFF. Written as DNA, the CDR3 is TGTGCCAGCGAGGGGGCAGGGAACATGAACACTGAAGCTTTCTTT. Based on the CDR3 plus reference TRBV28 and TRBJ1-1, the full variable domain is DVKVTQSSRYLVKRTGEKVFLECVQDMDHENMFWYRQDPGLGLRLIYFSYDVKMKEKGDIPEGYSVSREKKERFSLILESASTNQTSMYLCASEGAGNMNTEAFFGQGTRLTVV.

V is TRBV5-1 and J is TRBJ2-2; 13 bases line up with TRBD2. V was pared by 6 bases and J by 5 bases, with 7 bases of the junction left unmatched. CDR1 and CDR2 (germline): SGHRS, YFSETQ. This CDR3 has 16 residues. The CDR3 reads CASTLGTSGITGELFF. As DNA, the CDR3 is TGCGCCAGCACCCTCGGGACTAGCGGGATAACCGGGGAGCTGTTTTTT.

The chain uses TRBV6-6 and TRBJ1-1; weak D call: TRBD1 (6 bases). Germline-derived CDR1 and CDR2 are MNHNY and SVGAGI (reference sequence). Trimming took 8 bases from V and 3 from J, leaving 13 bases between them. The CDR3 spans 13 residues. CDR3 loop: CASQGQGYTEAFF. CDR3 coding DNA: TGTGCCAGCCAGGGGCAGGGATACACTGAAGCTTTCTTT.

This clone turned up a few times. V usage is TRBV5-1 and J usage is TRBJ2-5; the match to TRBD2 covers 7 bases. CDR3 length: 14 amino acids. V gave up 1 base and J gave up 2 bases; unmatched junction bases: 2. The germline gives CDR1 SGHRS, CDR2 YFSETQ. The chain's CDR3 is CASSLSSGQETQYF. CDR3 DNA sequence: TGCGCCAGCAGCTTGTCTAGCGGTCAAGAGACCCAGTACTTC.

This clone was detected only once. This chain links TRBV7-2 with TRBJ1-1; D uncertain. Germline V gives CDR1 SGHTA, CDR2 FQGNSA. The CDR3 is 12 residues long. Trimming left V 6 bases short and J 11 bases short, with 16 bases between. CDR3 loop: CASRPLRDRAFF. For the CDR3, the DNA is TGTGCCAGCAGACCCCTTCGGGATCGGGCTTTCTTT.

The rearrangement uses TRBV11-3 and TRBJ2-1, with a weak D call TRBD1 (6 bases). The CDR3 consists of 12 residues. Germline assignment: CDR1 SGHNT and CDR2 YENEEA. V was pared by 5 bases and J by 10 bases, with 12 bases between. The CDR3 DNA is TGTGCCAGCAGCCCGGACAGAGGCGAGCAGTTCTTC. Translating gives CASSPDRGEQFF.

This clone was counted between two and nine times. V usage is TRBV5-1 and J usage is TRBJ1-5; 7 nucleotides agree with TRBD1. J was trimmed by 5 bases and V by 4 bases; bases with no gene match: 9. CDR3 size: 15 residues. Germline lookup yields CDR1 SGHRS and CDR2 YFSETQ. The CDR3 DNA reads as TGCGCCAGCAGCGTGACCGGGACAGAATATCAGCCCCAGCATTTT. Amino acids: CASSVTGTEYQPQHF.

V is TRBV7-9 and J is TRBJ1-2; TRBD1 agrees at 8 bases. The V and J ends lost 1 base and 13 bases, in that order; junction bases with no gene match: 8. This CDR3 is 13 amino acids long. The germline V gene has CDR1 SEHNR and CDR2 FQNEAQ (reference sequence). The CDR3 loop is CASSLGDRPGGTF. The CDR3 DNA is TGTGCCAGCAGCTTAGGGGACAGGCCGGGTGGCACCTTC.

The chain is built from TRBV24-1 and TRBJ2-1, with TRBD2 identical over 8 bases. V dropped 3 bases and J dropped 0; count of bases not matched to a gene: 9. This CDR3 comprises 18 residues. Germline loops: CDR1 KGHDR, CDR2 SFDVKD. The CDR3 DNA reads TGTGCCACCAGTGATCCAAGCGGGAGCTACAACTCCTACAATGAGCAGTTCTTC. It codes for CATSDPSGSYNSYNEQFF.